This record looks at one T cell receptor beta chain sequence and its context. Its specificity is unknown. The table came from immunoSEQ multiplex PCR; TCRdb's copy has only in-frame clones and leaves some out. The sample lists tens of thousands of clones, more than 85% seen once, with around 0.5% in the top ten. These data are taken from a study of graft-versus-host responses after intestinal transplantation. Study summary: Recipients were given multivisceral, liver-intestinal, or isolated intestinal transplants. Induction using anti-thymocyte globulin, followed by tacrolimus and steroids for roughly 3 years, was given to all recipients.

Regarding the study as a whole: Some GvH clones were seen earlier in gut or blood, suggesting intestinal origin. Within allografts, high graft-versus-host to host-versus-graft clonal ratios were seen among patients with graft-donor T cell macrochimerism.

CDR1 is SGHKS and CDR2 is YYEKEE in the germline V gene (reference sequence). The CDR3 covers 13 residues. V lost 4 bases and J lost 4, with 11 bases in between. This rearrangement joins TRBV5-5 to TRBJ1-2; perhaps TRBD1 as D (5 bases). This specimen was unstimulated CD8+ T cells sorted from spleen or lymph node cells, taken before intestinal transplant. The receptor's source is a human donor who received an intestinal transplant. This chain's CDR3 is CASSQDRVYGYTF. DNA for the CDR3: TGTGCCAGCAGCCAAGACAGAGTCTATGGCTACACCTTC.